Listed below are T cell receptor beta chains from one sample, sequenced in a study of blood T cell repertoires in COVID-19. Measured with immunoSEQ multiplex PCR; TCRdb has only the in-frame clones, and not every one. The sample includes 250,000 to 350,000 clones, about 85% of them seen just once. Specimen: peripheral blood. The receptors here all came from a human donor with COVID-19, enrolled during active disease. The donor label of this sample is uncertain. Both conserved end residues are part of each CDR3. Each record gives: V gene, clone size, J gene, CDR3 protein. Not every row has a clone size; where given, it reads once, few, many or a size class.

v_gene: TRBV15
abundance: -
j_gene: TRBJ2-7
CDR3aa: CATSSPDRGLSYEQYF

v_gene: TRBV30
abundance: -
j_gene: TRBJ2-2
CDR3aa: CAWRSGQTGTGELFF

v_gene: TRBV6-1
abundance: -
j_gene: TRBJ2-2
CDR3aa: CASSETPGLGGELFF

v_gene: TRBV27
abundance: once
j_gene: TRBJ1-2
CDR3aa: CASSLRVDFGYGYTF

v_gene: TRBV10-3
abundance: -
j_gene: TRBJ2-3
CDR3aa: CAIRPGLARTDTQYF

v_gene: TRBV20-1
abundance: -
j_gene: TRBJ2-7
CDR3aa: CSATREYEQYF

v_gene: TRBV3-1/TRBV3-2
abundance: few
j_gene: TRBJ2-7
CDR3aa: CASSRHSGTDPYEQYF

v_gene: TRBV6-1
abundance: -
j_gene: TRBJ1-1
CDR3aa: CASSEQQAMNTEAFF

v_gene: TRBV4-3
abundance: -
j_gene: TRBJ2-1
CDR3aa: CASSQEGRGSYNEQFF

v_gene: TRBV9
abundance: -
j_gene: TRBJ2-1
CDR3aa: CASSRGLAQNNEQFF

v_gene: TRBV29-1
abundance: -
j_gene: TRBJ2-7
CDR3aa: CSAVSGGAYEQYF

v_gene: TRBV6-5
abundance: -
j_gene: TRBJ1-5
CDR3aa: CASSYSRQGNQPQHF

v_gene: TRBV5-1
abundance: -
j_gene: TRBJ1-1
CDR3aa: CASSSLGRGTEAFF

v_gene: TRBV28
abundance: -
j_gene: TRBJ1-2
CDR3aa: CASRNRGQTNYGYTF

v_gene: TRBV21-1
abundance: -
j_gene: TRBJ2-7
CDR3aa: CASRDRDF

v_gene: TRBV6-4
abundance: -
j_gene: TRBJ2-7
CDR3aa: CASSDCRGRVETSPSEQYF

v_gene: TRBV19
abundance: -
j_gene: TRBJ1-1
CDR3aa: CASSPGQGIGTEAFF

v_gene: TRBV28
abundance: -
j_gene: TRBJ1-5
CDR3aa: CASSLPRDRGPDQPQHF

v_gene: TRBV19
abundance: -
j_gene: TRBJ1-4
CDR3aa: CASSTTDNEKLFF

v_gene: TRBV19
abundance: -
j_gene: TRBJ2-3
CDR3aa: CASSIGTDLTDTQYF

v_gene: TRBV28
abundance: -
j_gene: TRBJ1-4
CDR3aa: CASSLTARQGAGEKLFF

v_gene: TRBV11-2
abundance: once
j_gene: TRBJ2-7
CDR3aa: CASSYERYYEQYF

v_gene: TRBV5-1
abundance: -
j_gene: TRBJ2-2
CDR3aa: CASSISTRYTGELFF

v_gene: TRBV27
abundance: -
j_gene: TRBJ1-2
CDR3aa: CASSPVFGGMAYGYTF

v_gene: TRBV6-2/TRBV6-3
abundance: -
j_gene: TRBJ1-2
CDR3aa: CASSYSPWGGPNYGYTF

v_gene: TRBV7-2
abundance: -
j_gene: TRBJ2-3
CDR3aa: CASSWQRTSGSWSDTQYF

v_gene: TRBV5-1
abundance: -
j_gene: TRBJ1-5
CDR3aa: CASSLGGPNQPQHF

v_gene: TRBV30
abundance: few
j_gene: TRBJ1-4
CDR3aa: CAWNKGQDEKLFF

v_gene: TRBV11-2
abundance: many
j_gene: TRBJ1-3
CDR3aa: CASSRDRGGNTIYF

v_gene: TRBV27
abundance: -
j_gene: TRBJ1-1
CDR3aa: CASSLRGPIRGGVNTEAFF

v_gene: TRBV19
abundance: -
j_gene: TRBJ2-7
CDR3aa: CASSTLAGAYEQYF

v_gene: TRBV7-2
abundance: -
j_gene: TRBJ2-1
CDR3aa: CASSSRGGDRVSEQFF

v_gene: TRBV20-1
abundance: -
j_gene: TRBJ1-1
CDR3aa: CSARVNQGSFF

v_gene: TRBV6-2/TRBV6-3
abundance: -
j_gene: TRBJ1-5
CDR3aa: CASSYSRQGEQPQHF

v_gene: TRBV5-1
abundance: -
j_gene: TRBJ1-5
CDR3aa: CASSLQGGNQPQHF

v_gene: TRBV5-6
abundance: few
j_gene: TRBJ1-5
CDR3aa: CASNSIGDQPQHF

v_gene: TRBV10-3
abundance: -
j_gene: TRBJ2-2
CDR3aa: CAIKEDRAETGELFF

v_gene: TRBV2
abundance: -
j_gene: TRBJ1-6
CDR3aa: CASRGGPGAYNSPLHF

v_gene: TRBV3-1/TRBV3-2
abundance: -
j_gene: TRBJ1-1
CDR3aa: CASSQSSLMNTEAFF

v_gene: TRBV5-1
abundance: -
j_gene: TRBJ1-1
CDR3aa: CASSLGGDTEAFF

v_gene: TRBV6-5
abundance: -
j_gene: TRBJ2-5
CDR3aa: CASSYQYQETQYF

v_gene: TRBV29-1
abundance: -
j_gene: TRBJ2-1
CDR3aa: CSVPPPSGRNNEQFF